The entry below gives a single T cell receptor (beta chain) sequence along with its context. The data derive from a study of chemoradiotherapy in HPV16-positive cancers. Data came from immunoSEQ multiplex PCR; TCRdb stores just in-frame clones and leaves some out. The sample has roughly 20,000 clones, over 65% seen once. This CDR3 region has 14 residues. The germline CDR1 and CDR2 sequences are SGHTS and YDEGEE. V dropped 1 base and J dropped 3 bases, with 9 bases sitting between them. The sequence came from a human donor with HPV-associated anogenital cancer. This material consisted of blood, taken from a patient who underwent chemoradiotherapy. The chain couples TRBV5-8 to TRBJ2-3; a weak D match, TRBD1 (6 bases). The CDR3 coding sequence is TGTGCCAGCAGCTTGACAGGGTTTACAGATACGCAGTATTTT. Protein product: CASSLTGFTDTQYF.